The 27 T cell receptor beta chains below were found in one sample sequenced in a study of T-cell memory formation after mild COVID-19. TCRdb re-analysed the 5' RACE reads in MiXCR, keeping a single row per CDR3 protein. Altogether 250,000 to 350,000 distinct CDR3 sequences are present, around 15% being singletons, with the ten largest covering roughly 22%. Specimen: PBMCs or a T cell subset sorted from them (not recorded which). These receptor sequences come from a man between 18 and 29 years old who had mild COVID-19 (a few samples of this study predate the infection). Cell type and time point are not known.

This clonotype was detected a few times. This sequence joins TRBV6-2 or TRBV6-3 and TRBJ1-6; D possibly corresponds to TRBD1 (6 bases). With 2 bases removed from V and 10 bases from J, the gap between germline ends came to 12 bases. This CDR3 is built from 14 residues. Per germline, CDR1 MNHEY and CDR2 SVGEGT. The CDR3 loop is CASSYGQGHSPLHF. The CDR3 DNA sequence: TGTGCCAGCAGTTACGGCCAGGGACACTCACCCCTCCACTTT.

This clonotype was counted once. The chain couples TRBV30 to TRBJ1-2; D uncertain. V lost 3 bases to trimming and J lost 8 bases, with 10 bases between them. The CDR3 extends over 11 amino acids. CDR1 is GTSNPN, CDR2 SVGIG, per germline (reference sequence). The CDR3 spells CAWREGTGYTF. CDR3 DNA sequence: TGTGCCTGGAGGGAGGGCACGGGCTACACCTTC.

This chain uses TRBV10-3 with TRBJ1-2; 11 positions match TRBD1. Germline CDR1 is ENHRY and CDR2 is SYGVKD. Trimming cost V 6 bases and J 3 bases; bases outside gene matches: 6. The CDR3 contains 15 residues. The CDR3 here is CAIRFPGQGDYGYTF. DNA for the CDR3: TGTGCCATCAGGTTTCCGGGACAGGGGGACTATGGCTACACCTTC.

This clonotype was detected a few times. CDR3 residues: CATRMTGAETQYF. In nucleotides, the CDR3 is TGTGCCACCAGGATGACTGGTGCGGAGACCCAGTACTTC. This sequence joins TRBV15 and TRBJ2-5; no reliable D call. CDR3 length: 13 amino acids. Germline CDR1 and CDR2: LNHNV and YYDKDF (reference sequence). Trimming took off 6 bases at V and 5 bases at J, with 13 bases between the two ends. The variable domain in full, with the rest retrieved from reference TRBV15 and TRBJ2-5, is DAMVIQNPRYQVTQFGKPVTLSCSQTLNHNVMYWYQQKSSQAPKLLFHYYDKDFNNEADTPDNFQSRRPNTSFCFLDIRSPGLGDTAMYLCATRMTGAETQYFGPGTRLLVL.

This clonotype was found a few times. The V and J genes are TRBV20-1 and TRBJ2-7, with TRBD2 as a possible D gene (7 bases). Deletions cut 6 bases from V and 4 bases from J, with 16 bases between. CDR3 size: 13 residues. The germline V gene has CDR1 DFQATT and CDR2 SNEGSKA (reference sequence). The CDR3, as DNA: TGCAGTGCCCCTGGACAGCGGGATTACGAGCAGTACTTC. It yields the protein CSAPGQRDYEQYF.

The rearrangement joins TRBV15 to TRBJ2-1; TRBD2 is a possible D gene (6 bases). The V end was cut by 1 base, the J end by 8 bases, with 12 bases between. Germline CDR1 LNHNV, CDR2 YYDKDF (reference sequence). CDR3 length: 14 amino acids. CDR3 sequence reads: CATSRVSGGDEQFF. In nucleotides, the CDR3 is TGTGCCACCAGCAGAGTTAGCGGCGGGGATGAGCAGTTCTTC.

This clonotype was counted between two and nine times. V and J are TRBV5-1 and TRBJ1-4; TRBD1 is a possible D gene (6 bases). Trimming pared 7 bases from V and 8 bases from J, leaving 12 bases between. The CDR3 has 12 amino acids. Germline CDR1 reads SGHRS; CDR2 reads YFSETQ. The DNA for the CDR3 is TGCGCCAGCGCCGCCGACAGGGAAAAACTGTTTTTT. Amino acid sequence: CASAADREKLFF. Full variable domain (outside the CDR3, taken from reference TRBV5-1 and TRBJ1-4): KAGVTQTPRYLIKTRGQQVTLSCSPISGHRSVSWYQQTPGQGLQFLFEYFSETQRNKGNFPGRFSGRQFSNSRSEMNVSTLELGDSALYLCASAADREKLFFGSGTQLSVL.

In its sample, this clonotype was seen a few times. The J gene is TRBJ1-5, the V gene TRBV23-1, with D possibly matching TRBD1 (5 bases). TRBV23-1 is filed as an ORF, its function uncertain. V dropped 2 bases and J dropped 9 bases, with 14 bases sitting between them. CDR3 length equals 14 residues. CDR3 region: CASSQGEGPGPQHF. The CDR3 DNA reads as TGCGCCAGCAGTCAAGGGGAGGGGCCCGGGCCCCAGCATTTT.

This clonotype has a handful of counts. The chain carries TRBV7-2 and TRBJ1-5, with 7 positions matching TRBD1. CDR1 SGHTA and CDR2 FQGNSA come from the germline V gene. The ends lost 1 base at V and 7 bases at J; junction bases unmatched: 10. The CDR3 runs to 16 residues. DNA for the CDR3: TGTGCCAGCAGCTTAGGGGCCAGGGGGAGCGGGCAGCCCCAGCATTTT. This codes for CASSLGARGSGQPQHF.

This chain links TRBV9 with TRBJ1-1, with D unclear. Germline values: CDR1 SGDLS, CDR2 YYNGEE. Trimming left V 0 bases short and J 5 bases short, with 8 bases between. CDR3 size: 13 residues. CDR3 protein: CASSVVSQTEAFF. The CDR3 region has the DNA TGTGCCAGCAGCGTAGTATCCCAGACTGAAGCTTTCTTT. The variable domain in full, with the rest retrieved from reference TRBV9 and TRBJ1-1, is DSGVTQTPKHLITATGQRVTLRCSPRSGDLSVYWYQQSLDQGLQFLIQYYNGEERAKGNILERFSAQQFPDLHSELNLSSLELGDSALYFCASSVVSQTEAFFGQGTRLTVV.

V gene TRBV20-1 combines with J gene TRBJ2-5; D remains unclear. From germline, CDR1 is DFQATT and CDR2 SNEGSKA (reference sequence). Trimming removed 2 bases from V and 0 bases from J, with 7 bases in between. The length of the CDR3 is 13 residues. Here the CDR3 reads CSARTRYQETQYF. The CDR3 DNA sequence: TGCAGTGCTAGAACGCGGTACCAAGAGACCCAGTACTTC.

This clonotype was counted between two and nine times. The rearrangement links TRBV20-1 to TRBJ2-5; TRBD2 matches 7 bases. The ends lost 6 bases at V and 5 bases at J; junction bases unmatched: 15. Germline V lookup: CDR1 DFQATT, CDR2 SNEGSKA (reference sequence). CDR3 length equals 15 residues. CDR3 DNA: TGCAGTGCCCCCCCCGGGACTACCCAACGGGAGACCCAGTACTTC. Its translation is CSAPPGTTQRETQYF.

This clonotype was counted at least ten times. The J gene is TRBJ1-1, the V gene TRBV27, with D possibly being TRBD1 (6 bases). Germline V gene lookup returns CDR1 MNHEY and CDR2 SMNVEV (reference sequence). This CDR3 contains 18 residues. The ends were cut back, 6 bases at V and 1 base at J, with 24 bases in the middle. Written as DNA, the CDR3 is TGTGCCAGCAGATCTTCACGCTGGAGCAGGGGAGGGAACACTGAAGCTTTCTTT. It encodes CASRSSRWSRGGNTEAFF.

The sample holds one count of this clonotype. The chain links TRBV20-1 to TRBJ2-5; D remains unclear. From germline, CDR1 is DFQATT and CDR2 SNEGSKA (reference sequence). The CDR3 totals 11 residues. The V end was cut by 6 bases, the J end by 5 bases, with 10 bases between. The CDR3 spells CSAPFGETQYF. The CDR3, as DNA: TGCAGTGCCCCCTTTGGGGAGACCCAGTACTTC.

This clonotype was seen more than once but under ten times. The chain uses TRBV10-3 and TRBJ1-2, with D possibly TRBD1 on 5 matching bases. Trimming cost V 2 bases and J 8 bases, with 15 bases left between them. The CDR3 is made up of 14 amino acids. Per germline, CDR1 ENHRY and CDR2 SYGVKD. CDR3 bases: TGTGCCATCAGTGAGCAGGGTGTCCGGGGCGGCTACACCTTC. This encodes CAISEQGVRGGYTF.

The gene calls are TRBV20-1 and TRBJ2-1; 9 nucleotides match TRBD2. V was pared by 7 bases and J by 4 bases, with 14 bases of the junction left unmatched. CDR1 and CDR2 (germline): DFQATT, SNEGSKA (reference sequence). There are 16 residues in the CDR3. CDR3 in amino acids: CSGGGGQIGRYNEQFF. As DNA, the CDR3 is TGCAGTGGCGGGGGGGGACAAATCGGAAGGTACAATGAGCAGTTCTTC.

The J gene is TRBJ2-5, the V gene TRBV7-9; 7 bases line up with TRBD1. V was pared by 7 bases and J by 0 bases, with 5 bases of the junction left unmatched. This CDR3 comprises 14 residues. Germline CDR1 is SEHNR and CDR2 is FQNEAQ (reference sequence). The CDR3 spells CASKGTVYQETQYF. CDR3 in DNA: TGTGCCAGCAAGGGGACAGTGTACCAAGAGACCCAGTACTTC.

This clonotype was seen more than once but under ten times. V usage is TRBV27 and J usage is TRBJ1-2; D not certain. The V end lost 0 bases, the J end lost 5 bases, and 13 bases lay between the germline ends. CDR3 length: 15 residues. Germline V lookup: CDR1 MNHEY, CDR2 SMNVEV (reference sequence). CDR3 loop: CASSLSGGGYYGYTF. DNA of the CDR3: TGTGCCAGCAGTTTATCGGGTGGAGGTTATTATGGCTACACCTTC.

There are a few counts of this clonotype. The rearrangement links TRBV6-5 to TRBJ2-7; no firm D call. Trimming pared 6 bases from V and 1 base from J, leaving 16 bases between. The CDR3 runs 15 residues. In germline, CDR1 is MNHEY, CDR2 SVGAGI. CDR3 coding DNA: TGTGCCAGCAGACAGACTTGGACCGGATCCTACGAGCAGTACGTC. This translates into CASRQTWTGSYEQYV.

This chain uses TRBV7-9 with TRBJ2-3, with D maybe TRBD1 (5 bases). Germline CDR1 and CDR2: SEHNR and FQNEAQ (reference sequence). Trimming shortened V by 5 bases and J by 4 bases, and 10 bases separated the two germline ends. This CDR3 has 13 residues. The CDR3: CASSAQGSDTQYF. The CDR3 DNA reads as TGTGCCAGCAGCGCGCAGGGTTCAGATACGCAGTATTTT.

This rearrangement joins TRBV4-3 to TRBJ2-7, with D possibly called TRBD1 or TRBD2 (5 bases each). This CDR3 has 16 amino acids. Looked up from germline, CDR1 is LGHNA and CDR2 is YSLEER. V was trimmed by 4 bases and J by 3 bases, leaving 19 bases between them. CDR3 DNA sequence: TGCGCCAGCAGCCCGGCCGCCAGGGAGATCGTCTACGAGCAGTACTTC. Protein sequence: CASSPAAREIVYEQYF.

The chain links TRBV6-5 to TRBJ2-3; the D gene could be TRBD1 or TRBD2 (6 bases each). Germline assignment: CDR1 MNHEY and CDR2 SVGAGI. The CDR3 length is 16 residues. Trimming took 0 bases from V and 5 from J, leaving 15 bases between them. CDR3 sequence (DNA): TGTGCCAGCAGTTACTCTACGGGGGCTGATGAAGATACGCAGTATTTT. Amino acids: CASSYSTGADEDTQYF.

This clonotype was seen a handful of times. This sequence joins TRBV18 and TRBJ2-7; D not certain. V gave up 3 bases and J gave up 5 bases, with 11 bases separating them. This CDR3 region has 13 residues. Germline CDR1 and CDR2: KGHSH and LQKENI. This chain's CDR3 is CASSPGLTDEQYF. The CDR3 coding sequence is TGTGCCAGCTCACCTGGATTAACGGACGAGCAGTACTTC.

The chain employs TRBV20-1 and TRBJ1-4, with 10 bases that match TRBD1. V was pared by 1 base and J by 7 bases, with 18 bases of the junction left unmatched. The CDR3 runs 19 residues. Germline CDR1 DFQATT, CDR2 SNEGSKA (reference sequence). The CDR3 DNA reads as TGCAGTGCTAGAGGGATTAGGGGACAGGGGACCCCGAAGGGTGAAAAACTGTTTTTT. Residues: CSARGIRGQGTPKGEKLFF.

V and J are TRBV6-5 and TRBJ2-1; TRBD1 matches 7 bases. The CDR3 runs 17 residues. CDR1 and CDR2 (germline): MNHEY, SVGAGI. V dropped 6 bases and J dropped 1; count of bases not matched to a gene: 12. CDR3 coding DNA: TGTGCCAGCAGCCTTGGTCCCCTGACAGGGTCCTACAATGAGCAGTTCTTC. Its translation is CASSLGPLTGSYNEQFF.

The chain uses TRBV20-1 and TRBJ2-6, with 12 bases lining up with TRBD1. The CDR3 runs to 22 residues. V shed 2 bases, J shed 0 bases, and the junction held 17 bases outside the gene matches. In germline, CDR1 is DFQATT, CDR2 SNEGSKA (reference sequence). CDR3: CSARSIPGQGAVGSSGANVLTF. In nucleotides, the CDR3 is TGCAGTGCTAGATCCATCCCGGGACAGGGGGCGGTTGGTTCCTCTGGGGCCAACGTCCTGACTTTC.

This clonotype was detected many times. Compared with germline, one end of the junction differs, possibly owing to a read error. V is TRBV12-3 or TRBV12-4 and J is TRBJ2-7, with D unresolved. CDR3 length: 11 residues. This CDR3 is CASSLGYEQYF. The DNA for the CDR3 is TGTGCCAGCAGCTTAGGCTACGAGCAGTACTTC.